The TCR beta chain under discussion was sequenced for a study of CD8 T cells in ankylosing spondylitis. TCRdb used MiXCR to reprocess the 5' RACE reads, holding one entry per CDR3 protein. The table has fewer than 250,000 distinct CDR3 sequences, roughly a tenth seen once. This clonotype was seen repeatedly, ten times or more. Between the trimmed V and J ends, which lost 4 bases and 8 bases, there was a span of 17 bases. The germline gives CDR1 SQVTM, CDR2 ANQGSEA. The CDR3 is made up of 14 amino acids. The sample taken for sequencing was blood, either unsorted or a sorted T cell fraction (not recorded which). This TCR derives from a male donor with ankylosing spondylitis or in good health (not recorded which). The rearrangement uses TRBV29-1 and TRBJ2-2; either TRBD1 or TRBD2 may supply D (5 bases each). Written as DNA, the CDR3 is TGCAGCGTTGGTCGGGACCCCAATGCGGGGGAGCTGTTTTTT. Translated: CSVGRDPNAGELFF.